Below, one T cell receptor (beta chain) is given with its context. In the authors' methods: Estimation of nucleated cell counts was performed using reference gene primer amplification. This table comes from immunoSEQ multiplex PCR, and its TCRdb copy is limited to in-frame clones, with some not included. D and trimming were read from the DNA, whereas the V and J calls and clone size are those reported in that table. The sample lists approximately 28,000 clones, roughly 90% occurring once. CDR1 is PRHDT, CDR2 FYEKMQ, per germline (reference sequence). The CDR3 has 16 amino acids. Trimming stripped 0 bases from V and 0 bases from J, with 11 bases between. This specimen belongs to a study of blood T cell repertoires in COVID-19. Overall study context: Sample material is recorded as cDNA or gDNA derived from T cells, B-cell-depleted T cells, or PBMCs.

The TCR originated in a man between 65 and 85 years old with active or convalescent COVID-19. Sequenced sample: peripheral blood. This chain connects TRBV13 to TRBJ1-1; D ambiguous. This CDR3 reads CASSLGGGTLNTEAFF. Here the CDR3 DNA reads TGTGCCAGCAGCTTAGGAGGCGGCACATTGAACACTGAAGCTTTCTTT.